Described below is a single TCR beta chain sequence and its context. Other nucleotide sequences in the sample specify the same CDR3. These data originate in a study of T cell changes during pregnancy in multiple sclerosis. Trimming shortened V by 3 bases and J by 0 bases, and 5 bases separated the two germline ends. Germline CDR1 is MDHEN and CDR2 is SYDVKM. CDR3 length: 13 amino acids. The table came from immunoSEQ multiplex PCR; TCRdb's copy has only in-frame clones and leaves some out. The sample lists just under 65,000 clones; 90% to 97% were seen once. The genes are TRBV28 and TRBJ1-1; no clear D gene. The receptor's source is a female donor with multiple sclerosis, enrolled in a pregnancy study. Sequenced material: CD8+ T cells from peripheral blood mononuclear cells, taken after pregnancy. CDR3 sequence: CASSFRVNTEAFF. Here the CDR3 DNA reads TGTGCCAGCAGTTTTAGAGTGAACACTGAAGCTTTCTTT.